The 25 T cell receptor beta chains presented below share a single source sample, sequenced in a study of OX40 agonist ivuxolimab in advanced cancers. The assay was immunoSEQ multiplex PCR, and TCRdb's table has in-frame clones only and misses some. The sample consists of approximately 82,000 clones, approximately 85% of them appearing once. The sequencing used CD4+ or CD8+ T cells sorted from blood, collected in a trial of the OX40 agonist ivuxolimab. These receptors were taken from an adult with an advanced solid tumor such as melanoma, head and neck, liver or kidney cancer.

V and J are TRBV5-1 and TRBJ1-6; D unclear. Looked up from germline, CDR1 is SGHRS and CDR2 is YFSETQ. Trimming removed 0 bases from V and 4 bases from J, with 8 bases in between. The CDR3 loop spans 15 amino acids. CDR3 DNA sequence: TGCGCCAGCAGCTTGGGAAGGGTGTATAATTCACCCCTCCACTTT. This sequence encodes CASSLGRVYNSPLHF.

The gene calls are TRBV11-2 and TRBJ2-3, with 7 bases lining up with TRBD2. Trimming removed 0 bases from V and 7 bases from J; junction bases left unmatched: 4. Germline V gene data show CDR1 as SGHAT and CDR2 as FQNNGV. The CDR3 is 14 residues long. The CDR3 loop is CASSLDLGGYTQYF. The CDR3 DNA reads TGTGCCAGCAGCTTAGATTTGGGGGGGTATACGCAGTATTTT.

The chain uses TRBV18 and TRBJ1-5; D may be TRBD1 (6 bases). The CDR3 extends over 16 amino acids. V lost 1 base and J lost 0, with 10 bases in between. Germline CDR1 is KGHSH and CDR2 is LQKENI. CDR3 sequence reads: CASSPQSGASNQPQHF. In DNA, the CDR3 is TGTGCCAGCTCACCACAGTCAGGGGCTAGCAATCAGCCCCAGCATTTT.

V gene TRBV19 combines with J gene TRBJ2-6, with D perhaps assigned TRBD1 or TRBD2 (5 bases each). This CDR3 comprises 17 residues. The germline V gene encodes CDR1 LNHDA and CDR2 SQIVND (reference sequence). V lost 7 bases and J lost 0, with 16 bases in between. Here the CDR3 reads CASTPRDLNSGANVLTF. The CDR3 DNA sequence: TGTGCCAGTACCCCCCGGGACCTCAACTCTGGGGCCAACGTCCTGACTTTC.

The chain uses TRBV28 and TRBJ2-3, with D hard to call. V dropped 3 bases and J dropped 0 bases, with 4 bases sitting between them. Germline lookup yields CDR1 MDHEN and CDR2 SYDVKM. This CDR3 comprises 13 residues. Written as DNA, the CDR3 is TGTGCCAGCAGTTTGGGGAGCACAGATACGCAGTATTTT. Amino acid sequence: CASSLGSTDTQYF.

The chain is built from TRBV10-3 and TRBJ2-5; TRBD1 matches at 7 bases. Per the germline V gene, CDR1 is ENHRY and CDR2 is SYGVKD. V trimming: 10 bases; J trimming: 5 bases; junction bases outside the gene matches: 16. This CDR3 is 15 amino acids long. CDR3 DNA sequence: TGTGCCACCTCCAGCGGCCAGGGGGACGGGGAGACCCAGTACTTC. Its protein product is CATSSGQGDGETQYF.

The chain uses TRBV7-2 and TRBJ1-1, with TRBD1 identical over 8 bases. The V segment lost 2 bases and the J segment 3 bases; nucleotides outside the gene matches: 2. The CDR3 has 14 amino acids. The V gene's germline CDR1 is SGHTA and CDR2 FQGNSA. The CDR3 sequence is CASSLNRGYTEAFF. CDR3 nucleotide sequence: TGTGCCAGCAGCTTAAACAGGGGGTACACTGAAGCTTTCTTT.

This clone was seen a handful of times. CDR3 nucleotides: TGTGCCAGCAGCTTAGAGAACACTGAAGCTTTCTTT. This translates into CASSLENTEAFF. The chain has TRBV7-3 and TRBJ1-1; D ambiguous. Germline-derived CDR1 and CDR2 are SGHTA and FQGTGA. CDR3 length: 12 residues. Between the trimmed V and J ends, which lost 2 bases and 1 base, there was a span of 2 bases.

The V gene is TRBV2, the J gene TRBJ2-7; D possibly corresponds to TRBD1 (6 bases). This CDR3 has 13 residues. Looked up from germline, CDR1 is SNHLY and CDR2 is FYNNEI. Trimming removed 7 bases at V and 1 base at J, with 11 bases between. The CDR3 reads CASTGTFSYEQYF. The CDR3 DNA follows: TGTGCCAGCACCGGGACATTTTCCTACGAGCAGTACTTC.

The gene calls are TRBV2 and TRBJ2-5; 11 nucleotides agree with TRBD1. Matching the DNA end better, TRBJ2-7 makes the J call doubtful. There are 14 residues in the CDR3. Germline V gene data show CDR1 as SNHLY and CDR2 as FYNNEI. The CDR3 is CAGRTGGEIDEQYF. The CDR3 coding sequence is TGTGCCGGGCGGACAGGGGGCGAAATCGACGAGCAGTACTTC.

V and J are TRBV7-3 and TRBJ1-3; 7 bases map to TRBD1. The CDR3 runs 15 residues. The germline gives CDR1 SGHTA, CDR2 FQGTGA. Trimming took 8 bases from V and 2 from J; bases not matched to a gene: 9. Here the CDR3 reads CASSGQPGPGNTIYF. The CDR3 nucleotides read TGTGCCAGCTCGGGACAGCCCGGACCTGGAAACACCATATATTTT.

This chain connects TRBV5-1 to TRBJ2-1, with 10 bases matching TRBD2. Germline CDR1 reads SGHRS; CDR2 reads YFSETQ. The CDR3 is 16 residues long. V lost 0 bases, J lost 8 bases, and 8 bases stayed unmatched. The CDR3 DNA is TGCGCCAGCAGCTTGGTCTTAGCGGGGGGTTACGATGAGCAGTTCTTC. It is translated as CASSLVLAGGYDEQFF.

The rearrangement uses TRBV29-1 and TRBJ1-2; D possibly corresponds to TRBD1 (5 bases). CDR3 size: 12 residues. CDR1 is SQVTM and CDR2 is ANQGSEA in the germline V gene. DNA of the CDR3: TGCGGGGGGAGGATTACAAACTATGGCTACACCTTC. As protein: CGGRITNYGYTF.

This rearrangement joins TRBV6-5 to TRBJ1-6; a weak D match, TRBD1 (5 bases). The germline gives CDR1 MNHEY, CDR2 SVGAGI. The ends were cut back, 2 bases at V and 0 bases at J, with 8 bases in the middle. The CDR3 length is 16 residues. CDR3: CASSYDSSSYNSPLHF. Here the CDR3 DNA reads TGTGCCAGCAGTTACGACAGCAGCTCCTATAATTCACCCCTCCACTTT.

J is TRBJ2-7 and V is TRBV28; 7 positions agree with TRBD1. Germline loops: CDR1 MDHEN, CDR2 SYDVKM. This CDR3 has 13 amino acids. The junction had 6 bases not matched to a gene; V was cut back by 5 bases and J by 5 bases. The CDR3 protein is CASSPTTGNEQYF. Here the CDR3 DNA reads TGTGCCAGCAGTCCCACGACAGGGAACGAGCAGTACTTC.

The genes are TRBV19 and TRBJ2-5; no firm D call. There are 13 residues in the CDR3. CDR1 is LNHDA, CDR2 SQIVND, per germline (reference sequence). V shed 5 bases and J shed 1 base, with 8 bases lying between them. The CDR3 spells CASSALLQETQYF. CDR3 sequence (DNA): TGTGCCAGTAGTGCACTTCTCCAAGAGACCCAGTACTTC.

The chain links TRBV29-1 to TRBJ2-3; D may be TRBD1 (6 bases). The V end was cut by 6 bases, the J end by 2 bases, with 12 bases between. The length of the CDR3 is 13 residues. The germline CDR1 and CDR2 sequences are SQVTM and ANQGSEA. The CDR3 loop reads CSVGRGDTDTQYF. CDR3 in DNA: TGCAGCGTGGGCAGGGGTGACACAGATACGCAGTATTTT.

The chain recombines TRBV5-1 with TRBJ2-3; 8 bases line up with TRBD2. V lost 4 bases and J lost 3; bases outside the gene matches: 10. The germline CDR1 and CDR2 sequences are SGHRS and YFSETQ. CDR3 size: 16 residues. CDR3 sequence reads: CASSKAGGGGTDTQYF. DNA of the CDR3: TGCGCCAGCAGCAAGGCGGGGGGCGGGGGTACAGATACGCAGTATTTT.

This chain's CDR3 is CASSPALTGTGQPQHF. CDR3 DNA: TGTGCCAGCAGTCCGGCCCTTACAGGGACCGGCCAGCCCCAGCATTTT. J is TRBJ1-5 and V is TRBV5-5; the D gene is possibly TRBD1 (6 bases). This CDR3 spans 16 amino acids. Trimming took off 5 bases at V and 7 bases at J, with 22 bases between the two ends. Per germline, CDR1 SGHKS and CDR2 YYEKEE (reference sequence).

This chain connects TRBV21-1 to TRBJ1-4. TRBV21-1 has pseudogene status. The CDR3 is made up of 18 amino acids. The DNA for the CDR3 is TGTGCCAGCAGCAAATGGGATGTAGCCCATCCTTTTAATGAAAAACTGTTTTTT. Its translation: CASSKWDVAHPFNEKLFF.

This clone was seen only once. The chain recombines TRBV14 with TRBJ1-1; D call uncertain. V shed 1 base and J shed 4 bases, with 7 bases lying between them. This CDR3 is built from 13 residues. Germline V gives CDR1 SGHDN, CDR2 FVKESK. This CDR3 is CASSQGGRTEAFF. For the CDR3, the DNA is TGTGCCAGCAGCCAAGGTGGGCGCACTGAAGCTTTCTTT.

The genes are TRBV28 and TRBJ2-1; 10 nucleotides agree with TRBD1. The V and J ends lost 6 bases and 4 bases, in that order; junction bases with no gene match: 3. The germline gives CDR1 MDHEN, CDR2 SYDVKM. This CDR3 spans 14 amino acids. The DNA for the CDR3 is TGTGCCAGCAGGCGGACAGGGGGTTACAATGAGCAGTTCTTC. It translates to CASRRTGGYNEQFF.

CDR3 DNA: TGTGCCAGCAGTGAGAGGCAGAAAAACATTCAGTACTTC. The encoded protein is CASSERQKNIQYF. The chain is built from TRBV6-1 and TRBJ2-4, with D uncertain. In germline, CDR1 is MNHNS, CDR2 SASEGT. The CDR3 loop spans 13 amino acids. The germline V and J ends were trimmed by 3 bases and 4 bases, with 7 bases remaining between them.

The chain uses TRBV19 and TRBJ1-5; D unclear. Germline V gives CDR1 LNHDA, CDR2 SQIVND (reference sequence). The CDR3 contains 16 residues. V was cut by 3 bases and J by 2 bases, with 14 bases left in between. In DNA form, the CDR3 reads TGTGCCAGTAGTATTCATCCCCTGGGAGGCAATCAGCCCCAGCATTTT. Translated: CASSIHPLGGNQPQHF.

The V and J genes are TRBV6-1 and TRBJ1-6; the D is unclear. Germline loops: CDR1 MNHNS, CDR2 SASEGT. Trimming shortened V by 6 bases and J by 7 bases, and 10 bases separated the two germline ends. This CDR3 spans 13 amino acids. CDR3 residues: CASRALGNSPLHF. The CDR3 DNA is TGTGCCAGCAGGGCTCTGGGAAATTCACCCCTCCACTTT.